This T cell receptor beta chain stems from a study of beta chain features in type 1 diabetes. Study-wide points: More deletions and fewer insertions at VDJ junctions were found in patients with type 1 diabetes. Naive, central memory and regulatory TCRB repertoires appeared more similar among patients than healthy donors.

Of the isolated RNA, all was reverse transcribed, and so the sequenced material was expressed TCRB transcripts. TCRdb keeps only in-frame clones here, not all; method: immunoSEQ multiplex PCR. The sample yields about 320,000 clones, approximately 14% seen once. A remark on this clone: Its target is unknown.

Averaging roughly 120 mL, one heparinised blood draw came from each individual donor. In all sorted populations, purity surpassed 95%. Sequenced sample: central memory CD4+ T cells from blood. The clonotype comes from a man aged 25-45 years in good health.

The CDR3 nucleotides read TGTGCCAGCAGCAACCGGGACAGGAAGAATTCACCCCTCCACTTT. Translation gives CASSNRDRKNSPLHF. The chain carries TRBV25-1 and TRBJ1-6, with 8 bases aligning to TRBD1. In germline, CDR1 is MGHDK, CDR2 SYGVNS. There are 15 residues in the CDR3. With V trimmed by 6 bases and J by 7 bases, 8 bases remained unmatched. Supplemented by reference TRBV25-1 and TRBJ1-6, the full variable domain reads EADIYQTPRYLVIGTGKKITLECSQTMGHDKMYWYQQDPGMELHLIHYSYGVNSTEKGDLSSESTVSRIRTEHFPLTLESARPSHTSQYLCASSNRDRKNSPLHFGNGTRLTVT.